Each of the 25 T cell receptor beta chains below was sequenced from the same sample in a study of blood T cell repertoires in COVID-19. Some clones are missing from TCRdb's copy, which holds only in-frame ones; the method was immunoSEQ multiplex PCR. The data show approximately 210,000 clones, with less than 85% seen just once and 7.5% to 9% held by the top ten. Sample: peripheral blood. Receptors originate from a woman older than 75 with COVID-19, enrolled during active disease.

This chain connects TRBV18 to TRBJ2-2; 9 bases fit TRBD1. In germline, CDR1 is KGHSH, CDR2 LQKENI. V trimming: 3 bases; J trimming: 3 bases; junction bases outside the gene matches: 5. This CDR3 spans 16 amino acids. The CDR3 loop reads CASSPRWTGDTGELFF. The CDR3 DNA reads TGTGCCAGCTCACCCCGGTGGACAGGGGACACCGGGGAGCTGTTTTTT.

This chain joins TRBV5-1 and TRBJ1-2; a possible D gene is TRBD1 (6 bases). From germline, CDR1 is SGHRS and CDR2 YFSETQ. The V end was cut by 4 bases, the J end by 0 bases, with 10 bases between. The CDR3 runs 14 residues. The CDR3 DNA reads TGCGCCAGCAGCGCCGGACAGACTAACTATGGCTACACCTTC. Protein sequence: CASSAGQTNYGYTF.

This chain joins TRBV13 and TRBJ2-1, with TRBD2 matching over 8 bases. Germline V gene data show CDR1 as PRHDT and CDR2 as FYEKMQ (reference sequence). The V and J ends lost 5 bases and 4 bases, in that order; junction bases with no gene match: 10. The CDR3 has 16 amino acids. CDR3 residues: CASSPWTSSSYNEQFF. The CDR3 DNA is TGTGCCAGCAGCCCTTGGACTAGCAGTAGTTACAATGAGCAGTTCTTC.

This rearrangement joins TRBV11-2 to TRBJ2-3; TRBD2 might be the D (6 bases). CDR3 length equals 16 residues. The ends were cut back, 2 bases at V and 0 bases at J, with 12 bases in the middle. Germline V gene sequence: CDR1 SGHAT, CDR2 FQNNGV. CDR3 nucleotides: TGTGCCAGCAGCTTATTCCAGCGGGTCAGCACAGATACGCAGTATTTT. Amino acids: CASSLFQRVSTDTQYF.

This clone was seen a single time. The chain links TRBV11-2 to TRBJ2-3; no clear D gene. CDR3 length equals 16 residues. V was pared by 1 base and J by 0 bases, with 11 bases between. The germline CDR1 and CDR2 sequences are SGHAT and FQNNGV. The CDR3 region is CASSLGGAVSTDTQYF. CDR3 sequence (DNA): TGTGCCAGCAGCTTAGGTGGCGCGGTTAGCACAGATACGCAGTATTTT. Supplemented by reference TRBV11-2 and TRBJ2-3, the full variable domain reads EAGVAQSPRYKIIEKRQSVAFWCNPISGHATLYWYQQILGQGPKLLIQFQNNGVVDDSQLPKDRFSAERLKGVDSTLKIQPAKLEDSAVYLCASSLGGAVSTDTQYFGPGTRLTVL.

This chain uses TRBV12-2 with TRBJ2-1; the table's D call, TRBD2, was not checked against the DNA. TRBV12-2 corresponds to a pseudogene. The length of the CDR3 is 16 residues. CDR3 in DNA: TGTGCAAGTCGCTTAGGTAGGGGCGGGAGACACAATGAGCAGTTCTTC. The encoded protein is CASRLGRGGRHNEQFF.

This chain joins TRBV18 and TRBJ1-5; 7 bases line up with TRBD1. Germline V gene lookup returns CDR1 KGHSH and CDR2 LQKENI. The CDR3 is 15 amino acids. The ends lost 3 bases at V and 0 bases at J; junction bases unmatched: 2. CDR3: CASSPRGLSNQPQHF. Written as DNA, the CDR3 is TGTGCCAGCTCACCTAGGGGGCTTAGCAATCAGCCCCAGCATTTT. Full variable domain (remainder filled in from reference TRBV18 and TRBJ1-5): NAGVMQNPRHLVRRRGQEARLRCSPMKGHSHVYWYRQLPEEGLKFMVYLQKENIIDESGMPKERFSAEFPKEGPSILRIQQVVRGDSAAYFCASSPRGLSNQPQHFGDGTRLSIL.

The chain couples TRBV3-1 (or the pseudogene TRBV3-2) to TRBJ2-7, with TRBD2 matching 10 bases. Germline CDR1 reads LGHDT; CDR2 reads YNNKEL (reference sequence). V shed 3 bases and J 0 bases; nucleotides not matched to a gene: 2. The CDR3 is made up of 15 amino acids. Here the CDR3 DNA reads TGTGCCAGCAGCCAGGGACTAGCGTACTCCTACGAGCAGTACTTC. Translation: CASSQGLAYSYEQYF.

This clone was detected a few times. The rearrangement joins TRBV7-3 to TRBJ1-6; tentative D call: TRBD1 (6 bases). Trimming pared 3 bases from V and 6 bases from J, leaving 6 bases between. The CDR3 length is 13 residues. Germline CDR1 SGHTA, CDR2 FQGTGA. The CDR3: CASSLDSNSPLHF. CDR3 in DNA: TGTGCCAGCAGCTTGGACAGTAATTCACCCCTCCACTTT.

Only a few counts were recorded for this clone. The J gene is TRBJ1-5, the V gene TRBV2; TRBD1 agrees at 10 bases. The CDR3 extends over 13 amino acids. CDR1 is SNHLY and CDR2 is FYNNEI in the germline V gene. The junction had 5 bases not matched to a gene; V was cut back by 8 bases and J by 7 bases. CDR3 bases: TGTGCCAGCGGGGACAGGGGAGGGCAGCCCCAGCATTTT. As protein: CASGDRGGQPQHF.

The chain has TRBV4-1 and TRBJ1-5; perhaps TRBD1 as D (5 bases). Germline V gene sequence: CDR1 MGHRA, CDR2 YSYEKL. Trimming pared 0 bases from V and 5 bases from J, leaving 20 bases between. CDR3 length equals 18 residues. The CDR3 here is CASSQDMDSRGGDQPQHF. The CDR3 bases are TGCGCCAGCAGCCAAGATATGGACTCGCGAGGAGGGGATCAGCCCCAGCATTTT.

The chain combines TRBV28 with TRBJ1-1; 7 bases map to TRBD1. V gave up 7 bases and J gave up 5 bases; unmatched junction bases: 13. From germline, CDR1 is MDHEN and CDR2 SYDVKM. The CDR3 runs 15 residues. The CDR3: CASILQSQGITEAFF. The CDR3 DNA reads TGTGCCAGCATATTGCAGTCACAGGGGATAACTGAAGCTTTCTTT. The full variable domain, with the rest looked up from reference TRBV28 and TRBJ1-1, is DVKVTQSSRYLVKRTGEKVFLECVQDMDHENMFWYRQDPGLGLRLIYFSYDVKMKEKGDIPEGYSVSREKKERFSLILESASTNQTSMYLCASILQSQGITEAFFGQGTRLTVV.

The J gene is TRBJ2-1, the V gene TRBV6-4; D is perhaps TRBD2 (6 bases). Trimming cost V 3 bases and J 7 bases, with 16 bases left between them. The CDR3 has 15 residues. Germline assignment: CDR1 MRHNA and CDR2 SNTAGT. The CDR3 coding sequence is TGTGCCAGCAGTGAGACTGGGGCTGGGAGGAATGAGCAGTTCTTC. This sequence encodes CASSETGAGRNEQFF.

The rearrangement links TRBV6-6 to TRBJ1-6, with D hard to call. CDR1 and CDR2 (germline): MNHNY, SVGAGI (reference sequence). The CDR3 sequence is 15 residues long. Trimming removed 6 bases at V and 8 bases at J, with 17 bases between. The CDR3 nucleotides are TGTGCCAGCAGATGGGAGCCTGGTGTGGATTCACCCCTCCACTTT. Its translation: CASRWEPGVDSPLHF.

The chain is built from TRBV3-1 (or the pseudogene TRBV3-2) and TRBJ2-3, with a weak D call TRBD1 (6 bases). The germline V and J ends were trimmed by 1 base and 7 bases, with 12 bases remaining between them. The CDR3 loop spans 14 amino acids. Germline CDR1 reads LGHDT; CDR2 reads YNNKEL (reference sequence). This CDR3 is CASSQGGGLYTQYF. The DNA for the CDR3 is TGTGCCAGCAGCCAAGGTGGGGGCCTCTATACGCAGTATTTT.

The chain is built from TRBV2 and TRBJ2-5; D is perhaps TRBD2 (5 bases). Deletions cut 7 bases from V and 2 bases from J, with 11 bases between. Germline V CDR1 and CDR2: SNHLY, FYNNEI. This CDR3 contains 13 residues. CDR3 protein: CASKLDLQETQYF. DNA of the CDR3: TGTGCCAGCAAGCTGGACTTACAAGAGACCCAGTACTTC.

The chain uses TRBV9 and TRBJ2-5; D remains unclear. V lost 0 bases and J lost 5, with 11 bases in between. CDR1 and CDR2 (germline): SGDLS, YYNGEE. This CDR3 has 14 amino acids. The CDR3, as DNA: TGTGCCAGCAGCGTAGCTACCCGTACGGAGACCCAGTACTTC. It encodes CASSVATRTETQYF.

In this sample, this clone turned up once. This chain uses TRBV6-5 with TRBJ2-2; 7 bases fit TRBD1. The CDR3 covers 15 residues. Trimming at V came to 5 bases and at J to 6 bases, leaving 9 bases not matched to a gene. The germline gives CDR1 MNHEY, CDR2 SVGAGI. The CDR3: CASSPKQQGPGELFF. CDR3 in DNA: TGTGCCAGCAGTCCGAAACAACAGGGGCCCGGGGAGCTGTTTTTT.

The chain recombines TRBV2 with TRBJ2-1; TRBD2 agrees at 11 bases. CDR3 length equals 13 residues. CDR1 and CDR2 (germline): SNHLY, FYNNEI. The J segment lost 8 bases and the V segment lost 6 bases, leaving 3 bases of the junction unmatched. As DNA, the CDR3 is TGTGCCAGCAGACTAGCGGGAGTCGATGAGCAGTTCTTC. Translated: CASRLAGVDEQFF.

The chain couples TRBV5-1 to TRBJ1-1; 7 nucleotides align to TRBD1. CDR1 and CDR2 (germline): SGHRS, YFSETQ. CDR3 length: 13 residues. V shed 2 bases and J 5 bases; nucleotides not matched to a gene: 3. The CDR3 loop reads CASSFRGRTEAFF. CDR3 sequence (DNA): TGCGCCAGCAGCTTTAGGGGGCGAACTGAAGCTTTCTTT.

For this clone: The same CDR3 also results from other DNA sequences found in this sample. The rearrangement links TRBV6-2 or TRBV6-3 to TRBJ1-5; 7 bases are shared with TRBD1. The CDR3 covers 16 residues. With 4 bases clipped from V and 7 bases from J, the junction kept 13 bases outside the gene matches. Germline-derived CDR1 and CDR2 are MNHEY and SVGEGT. Written as DNA, the CDR3 is TGTGCCAGCAGTTCTAACCGGGACAGAGGGGGGCAGCCCCAGCATTTT. This gives the protein CASSSNRDRGGQPQHF.

CDR3 protein: CASSHYQGSNEQFF. DNA for the CDR3: TGTGCCAGCAGCCATTACCAGGGGTCCAATGAGCAGTTCTTC. The gene calls are TRBV5-4 and TRBJ2-1; a weak D match, TRBD1 (6 bases). CDR1 is SGHNT and CDR2 is YYREEE in the germline V gene (reference sequence). The CDR3 loop spans 14 amino acids. V lost 4 bases, J lost 6 bases, and 14 bases lay in between.

V usage is TRBV28 and J usage is TRBJ2-5; 11 bases align to TRBD1. This CDR3 region has 15 residues. CDR1 is MDHEN and CDR2 is SYDVKM in the germline V gene. Trimming at V came to 8 bases and at J to 5 bases, leaving 10 bases not matched to a gene. The DNA for the CDR3 is TGTGCCAGCGGCCGGACAGGGGGCCGCTTGGAGACCCAGTACTTC. Protein: CASGRTGGRLETQYF.

This chain links TRBV29-1 with TRBJ1-1; D unresolved. Germline CDR1 SQVTM, CDR2 ANQGSEA. Trimming shortened V by 4 bases and J by 3 bases, and 9 bases separated the two germline ends. The CDR3 contains 12 residues. CDR3 in amino acids: CSVAEVDTEAFF. The CDR3 DNA sequence: TGCAGCGTTGCCGAGGTGGACACTGAAGCTTTCTTT.

The chain is built from TRBV7-2 and TRBJ1-2, with 7 bases aligning to TRBD1. There are 14 residues in the CDR3. Per the germline V gene, CDR1 is SGHTA and CDR2 is FQGNSA. The trim removed 4 bases at V and 4 bases at J, leaving 6 bases unmatched. The CDR3 here is CASSSRQGRYGYTF. DNA of the CDR3: TGTGCCAGCAGCTCGAGACAGGGACGCTATGGCTACACCTTC.